The rows below give T cell receptor beta chains drawn from one sample of a study of spatial heterogeneity in lung cancer. TCRdb reanalysed the 5' RACE reads using MiXCR and keeps one entry per CDR3 protein. The table lists around 15,000 distinct CDR3 sequences, 6.8% of them singletons, with 15% to 20% in the top ten. Source: lung tumor tissue, taken at surgery. The receptors stem from a female donor with early-stage non-small cell lung cancer. Both conserved end residues are part of each CDR3. Each record gives: D gene, V gene, CDR3 length, clone size, J gene, CDR3 protein, CDR3 DNA. A D gene is named only where the DNA matches it firmly. Clone size is shown for a subset of rows, as once, few, many or a class of expanded clone.

D gene: NA; V gene: TRBV12-3/TRBV12-4; CDR3 length: 16; clone size: medium-sized; J gene: TRBJ1-1; CDR3 protein: CASSPRTGWGGTEAFF; CDR3 DNA: TGTGCCAGCAGTCCCCGTACGGGGTGGGGAGGCACTGAAGCTTTCTTT
D gene: NA; V gene: TRBV6-1; CDR3 length: 14; clone size: few; J gene: TRBJ2-7; CDR3 protein: CATHPQPASYEQYF; CDR3 DNA: TGTGCCACCCATCCCCAACCTGCGTCCTACGAGCAGTACTTC
D gene: NA; V gene: TRBV7-8; CDR3 length: 12; clone size: many; J gene: TRBJ1-6; CDR3 protein: CASSLSNSPLHF; CDR3 DNA: TGTGCCAGCAGCTTGAGTAATTCACCCCTCCACTTT
D gene: NA; V gene: TRBV4-1; CDR3 length: 15; clone size: many; J gene: TRBJ1-5; CDR3 protein: CASSQDQAVQGPQHF; CDR3 DNA: TGCGCCAGCAGCCAAGATCAAGCGGTCCAAGGGCCCCAGCATTTT
D gene: TRBD1; V gene: TRBV18; CDR3 length: 13; clone size: NA; J gene: TRBJ1-6; CDR3 protein: CANSPGQGLPLHF; CDR3 DNA: TGTGCCAACTCACCGGGACAGGGGTTACCCCTCCACTTT
D gene: NA; V gene: TRBV28; CDR3 length: 12; clone size: many; J gene: TRBJ2-5; CDR3 protein: CASSLEEETQYF; CDR3 DNA: TGTGCCAGCAGTTTAGAAGAGGAGACCCAGTACTTC
D gene: NA; V gene: TRBV24-1; CDR3 length: 15; clone size: many; J gene: TRBJ2-3; CDR3 protein: CATSDRTHRTDTQYF; CDR3 DNA: TGTGCCACCAGTGATCGGACTCACCGCACAGATACGCAGTATTTT
D gene: NA; V gene: TRBV18; CDR3 length: 17; clone size: few; J gene: TRBJ2-3; CDR3 protein: CASSRATTSWEADTQYF; CDR3 DNA: TGTGCCAGCTCACGAGCCACTACCAGTTGGGAGGCAGATACGCAGTATTTT
D gene: TRBD1; V gene: TRBV2; CDR3 length: 14; clone size: many; J gene: TRBJ1-4; CDR3 protein: CASSTGAAGEKLFF; CDR3 DNA: TGTGCCAGCAGTACAGGGGCGGCTGGTGAAAAACTGTTTTTT
D gene: NA; V gene: TRBV9; CDR3 length: 14; clone size: many; J gene: TRBJ2-7; CDR3 protein: CASSVESYSYEQYF; CDR3 DNA: TGTGCCAGCAGCGTAGAAAGTTACTCCTACGAGCAGTACTTC
D gene: NA; V gene: TRBV6-1; CDR3 length: 15; clone size: few; J gene: TRBJ2-5; CDR3 protein: CASIKLGGVQETQYF; CDR3 DNA: TGTGCCAGCATAAAGCTGGGCGGGGTCCAAGAGACCCAGTACTTC
D gene: TRBD2; V gene: TRBV20-1; CDR3 length: 14; clone size: many; J gene: TRBJ2-3; CDR3 protein: CGAGKVGSTDTQYF; CDR3 DNA: TGTGGAGCGGGGAAAGTTGGGAGCACAGATACGCAGTATTTT
D gene: NA; V gene: TRBV6-5; CDR3 length: 14; clone size: many; J gene: TRBJ2-7; CDR3 protein: CASSYGQGYGEQYF; CDR3 DNA: TGTGCCAGCAGTTACGGGCAGGGTTATGGAGAGCAGTACTTC
D gene: NA; V gene: TRBV3-1; CDR3 length: 13; clone size: many; J gene: TRBJ1-3; CDR3 protein: CASSLSVGNTIYF; CDR3 DNA: TGTGCCAGCAGCCTAAGTGTTGGAAACACCATATATTTT
D gene: NA; V gene: TRBV7-2; CDR3 length: 15; clone size: medium-sized; J gene: TRBJ1-2; CDR3 protein: CASTPGGGRNYGYTF; CDR3 DNA: TGTGCCAGCACCCCCGGCGGGGGGCGAAACTATGGCTACACCTTC
D gene: NA; V gene: TRBV20-1; CDR3 length: 13; clone size: few; J gene: TRBJ1-2; CDR3 protein: CSAPGSGSYGYTF; CDR3 DNA: TGCAGTGCACCTGGCTCGGGGTCCTATGGCTACACCTTC
D gene: NA; V gene: TRBV3-1; CDR3 length: 15; clone size: many; J gene: TRBJ2-3; CDR3 protein: CASSQEEGQGDTQYF; CDR3 DNA: TGTGCCAGCAGCCAAGAAGAGGGGCAGGGAGATACGCAGTATTTT
D gene: NA; V gene: TRBV2; CDR3 length: 15; clone size: few; J gene: TRBJ2-7; CDR3 protein: CASRPGTRVPGEQYF; CDR3 DNA: TGTGCCAGCAGACCGGGTACTCGGGTTCCTGGCGAGCAGTACTTC
D gene: NA; V gene: TRBV7-2; CDR3 length: 14; clone size: many; J gene: TRBJ1-1; CDR3 protein: CASSLFPRAAEAFF; CDR3 DNA: TGTGCCAGCAGCTTATTCCCGAGGGCCGCTGAAGCTTTCTTT
D gene: NA; V gene: TRBV6-1; CDR3 length: 15; clone size: many; J gene: TRBJ2-1; CDR3 protein: CASSDVAGYYNEQFF; CDR3 DNA: TGTGCCAGCAGTGACGTGGCGGGGTACTACAATGAGCAGTTCTTC
D gene: TRBD1; V gene: TRBV20-1; CDR3 length: 13; clone size: many; J gene: TRBJ1-1; CDR3 protein: CSSTQGGNTEAFF; CDR3 DNA: TGCAGCTCTACCCAGGGGGGGAACACTGAAGCTTTCTTT
D gene: NA; V gene: TRBV7-2; CDR3 length: 14; clone size: many; J gene: TRBJ2-1; CDR3 protein: CASSLWGVYNEQFF; CDR3 DNA: TGTGCCAGCAGCTTGTGGGGAGTGTACAATGAGCAGTTCTTC
D gene: NA; V gene: TRBV2; CDR3 length: 16; clone size: many; J gene: TRBJ2-7; CDR3 protein: CASSEIGGSIGYEQYF; CDR3 DNA: TGTGCCAGCAGTGAAATCGGGGGCTCTATAGGCTACGAGCAGTACTTC
D gene: TRBD2; V gene: TRBV18; CDR3 length: 16; clone size: many; J gene: TRBJ2-1; CDR3 protein: CASSPRGTNFISEQFF; CDR3 DNA: TGTGCCAGCTCACCACGCGGGACTAACTTTATTTCGGAGCAGTTCTTC
D gene: NA; V gene: TRBV20-1; CDR3 length: 15; clone size: NA; J gene: TRBJ1-2; CDR3 protein: CSAWGENLSNYGYTF; CDR3 DNA: TGCAGTGCCTGGGGGGAAAATCTCTCTAACTATGGCTACACCTTC
D gene: TRBD1; V gene: TRBV20-1; CDR3 length: 13; clone size: many; J gene: TRBJ1-5; CDR3 protein: CSARPDRNQPQHF; CDR3 DNA: TGCAGTGCTAGACCGGACAGGAATCAGCCCCAGCATTTT
D gene: TRBD2; V gene: TRBV7-2; CDR3 length: 15; clone size: many; J gene: TRBJ2-1; CDR3 protein: CASALGGSHYNEQFF; CDR3 DNA: TGTGCCAGCGCCCTGGGGGGGTCTCACTACAATGAGCAGTTCTTC
D gene: NA; V gene: TRBV28; CDR3 length: 14; clone size: many; J gene: TRBJ2-4; CDR3 protein: CASSKPLAKNIQYF; CDR3 DNA: TGTGCCAGCAGCAAACCCCTAGCCAAAAACATTCAGTACTTC
D gene: NA; V gene: TRBV6-1; CDR3 length: 15; clone size: many; J gene: TRBJ1-4; CDR3 protein: CASSDSGGGNEKLFF; CDR3 DNA: TGTGCCAGCAGTGATTCTGGGGGAGGTAATGAAAAACTGTTTTTT
D gene: NA; V gene: TRBV7-9; CDR3 length: 16; clone size: many; J gene: TRBJ2-2; CDR3 protein: CASSLRPGGDTGELFF; CDR3 DNA: TGTGCCAGCAGCTTACGGCCAGGGGGGGATACCGGGGAGCTGTTTTTT
D gene: TRBD1; V gene: TRBV6-5; CDR3 length: 14; clone size: many; J gene: TRBJ1-2; CDR3 protein: CASSFTGTDYGYTF; CDR3 DNA: TGTGCCAGCAGCTTTACCGGGACAGATTATGGCTACACCTTC
D gene: TRBD1; V gene: TRBV28; CDR3 length: 16; clone size: many; J gene: TRBJ1-2; CDR3 protein: CASSSQGVVGHYGYTF; CDR3 DNA: TGTGCCAGCAGTTCCCAGGGGGTAGTGGGGCACTATGGCTACACCTTC
D gene: NA; V gene: TRBV20-1; CDR3 length: 14; clone size: few; J gene: TRBJ2-3; CDR3 protein: CSALAGATTDTQYF; CDR3 DNA: TGCAGTGCTTTGGCGGGGGCGACCACAGATACGCAGTATTTT
D gene: NA; V gene: TRBV3-1; CDR3 length: 12; clone size: many; J gene: TRBJ2-5; CDR3 protein: CASSQRGETQYF; CDR3 DNA: TGTGCCAGCAGCCAACGGGGAGAGACCCAGTACTTC
D gene: NA; V gene: TRBV6-5; CDR3 length: 13; clone size: many; J gene: TRBJ1-1; CDR3 protein: CASSYGGDTEAFF; CDR3 DNA: TGTGCCAGCAGTTATGGGGGGGACACTGAAGCTTTCTTT
D gene: NA; V gene: TRBV7-2; CDR3 length: 15; clone size: many; J gene: TRBJ2-1; CDR3 protein: CASSLGPGPYNEQFF; CDR3 DNA: TGTGCCAGCAGCTTGGGGCCAGGACCCTACAATGAGCAGTTCTTC
D gene: NA; V gene: TRBV20-1; CDR3 length: 13; clone size: many; J gene: TRBJ1-2; CDR3 protein: CSASPGGDYGYTF; CDR3 DNA: TGCAGTGCCAGTCCTGGGGGCGACTATGGCTACACCTTC
D gene: NA; V gene: TRBV29-1; CDR3 length: 12; clone size: many; J gene: TRBJ1-2; CDR3 protein: CSVELTSRGYTF; CDR3 DNA: TGCAGCGTTGAGCTCACGTCAAGAGGCTACACCTTC
D gene: TRBD1; V gene: TRBV20-1; CDR3 length: 15; clone size: few; J gene: TRBJ1-6; CDR3 protein: CSARDRGLGNSPLHF; CDR3 DNA: TGCAGTGCCAGGGACAGGGGGCTGGGGAATTCACCCCTCCACTTT
D gene: NA; V gene: TRBV25-1; CDR3 length: 16; clone size: NA; J gene: TRBJ2-7; CDR3 protein: CASSDQGKACSYEQYF; CDR3 DNA: TGTGCCAGCAGTGATCAGGGAAAAGCATGTTCCTACGAGCAGTACTTC
D gene: NA; V gene: TRBV7-3; CDR3 length: 16; clone size: many; J gene: TRBJ2-3; CDR3 protein: CASSPSRGRCTDTQYF; CDR3 DNA: TGTGCCAGCAGCCCTTCGAGGGGCCGCTGCACAGATACGCAGTATTTT
D gene: NA; V gene: TRBV29-1; CDR3 length: 13; clone size: many; J gene: TRBJ1-5; CDR3 protein: CSVVGEEGQPQHF; CDR3 DNA: TGCAGCGTTGTGGGGGAGGAGGGGCAGCCCCAGCATTTT
D gene: TRBD1; V gene: TRBV14; CDR3 length: 16; clone size: few; J gene: TRBJ1-1; CDR3 protein: CASSYKQGAGWTEAFF; CDR3 DNA: TGTGCCAGCAGCTATAAACAGGGGGCCGGCTGGACTGAAGCTTTCTTT
D gene: TRBD2; V gene: TRBV29-1; CDR3 length: 15; clone size: few; J gene: TRBJ2-1; CDR3 protein: CSVEGGLAHYNEQFF; CDR3 DNA: TGCAGCGTTGAAGGGGGACTAGCGCATTACAATGAGCAGTTCTTC
D gene: TRBD1; V gene: TRBV27; CDR3 length: 14; clone size: many; J gene: TRBJ2-1; CDR3 protein: CASSPNDRENEQFF; CDR3 DNA: TGTGCCAGCAGCCCTAACGACAGGGAGAATGAGCAGTTCTTC
D gene: TRBD2; V gene: TRBV20-1; CDR3 length: 13; clone size: medium-sized; J gene: TRBJ2-1; CDR3 protein: CSARDRLAGEQFF; CDR3 DNA: TGCAGTGCTAGAGACCGACTAGCTGGTGAGCAGTTCTTC
D gene: NA; V gene: TRBV10-3; CDR3 length: 15; clone size: NA; J gene: TRBJ1-3; CDR3 protein: CAISEAGSSGNTIYF; CDR3 DNA: TGTGCCATCAGTGAGGCAGGGAGCTCTGGAAACACCATATATTTT
D gene: TRBD1; V gene: TRBV11-1; CDR3 length: 15; clone size: medium-sized; J gene: TRBJ1-2; CDR3 protein: CASSPTGTGFNGYTF; CDR3 DNA: TGTGCCAGCAGCCCGACAGGGACAGGGTTCAATGGCTACACCTTC
D gene: NA; V gene: TRBV3-1; CDR3 length: 14; clone size: many; J gene: TRBJ1-6; CDR3 protein: CASSQANRDSPLHF; CDR3 DNA: TGTGCCAGCAGCCAAGCCAACAGGGATTCACCCCTCCACTTT
D gene: TRBD2; V gene: TRBV20-1; CDR3 length: 15; clone size: many; J gene: TRBJ2-1; CDR3 protein: CSASETSGGYNEQFF; CDR3 DNA: TGCAGTGCTAGTGAAACTAGCGGGGGGTACAATGAGCAGTTCTTC
D gene: NA; V gene: TRBV6-5; CDR3 length: 17; clone size: many; J gene: TRBJ1-1; CDR3 protein: CASRYDRTRSMNTEAFF; CDR3 DNA: TGTGCCAGCAGATACGACCGAACAAGGTCCATGAACACTGAAGCTTTCTTT